Below, one TCR beta chain is given with its context. Libraries were prepared by immunoSEQ multiplex PCR; TCRdb keeps only in-frame clonotypes and omits some of them. The table records about 120,000 clones, 70% to 90% of them present only once. The germline V gene has CDR1 SGHAT and CDR2 FQNNGV. V was pared by 5 bases and J by 4 bases, with 14 bases between. The CDR3 extends over 14 amino acids. The data stem from a study of control samples from healthy donors and cancer patients. The source material was blood. The clonotype was recovered from a man between 45 and 60 years old in good health. V is TRBV11-2 and J is TRBJ1-2; D gene unclear. The CDR3 bases are TGTGCCAGCAGCCCGGTGGGTAGAGTCTATGGCTACACCTTC. Protein: CASSPVGRVYGYTF.